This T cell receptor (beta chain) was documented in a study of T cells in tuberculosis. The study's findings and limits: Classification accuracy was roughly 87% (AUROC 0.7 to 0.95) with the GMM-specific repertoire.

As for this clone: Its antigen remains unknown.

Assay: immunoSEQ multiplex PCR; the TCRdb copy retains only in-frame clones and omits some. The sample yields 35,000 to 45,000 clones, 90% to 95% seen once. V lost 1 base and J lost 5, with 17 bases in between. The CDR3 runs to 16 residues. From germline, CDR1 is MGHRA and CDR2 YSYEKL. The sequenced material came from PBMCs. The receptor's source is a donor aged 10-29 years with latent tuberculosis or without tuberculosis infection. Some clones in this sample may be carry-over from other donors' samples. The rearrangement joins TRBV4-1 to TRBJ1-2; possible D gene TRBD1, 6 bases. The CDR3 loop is CASSQADRTAWYGYTF. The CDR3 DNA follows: TGCGCCAGCAGCCAAGCCGACCGGACAGCATGGTATGGCTACACCTTC.